This record concerns one T cell receptor (beta chain) sequence. One base away lies a much larger clone, so this may be a sequencing read error. The data derive from a study of blood T cells in healthy people across ages. Germline V gene lookup returns CDR1 DFQATT and CDR2 SNEGSKA (reference sequence). The CDR3 extends over 14 amino acids. The second PCR ran roughly 6 to 12 cycles with a sample-barcoded 5' primer and J-beta primers. TCRdb analysed the 5' RACE reads with MiXCR anew, one entry per CDR3 protein. The table lists hundreds of thousands of distinct CDR3 sequences, approximately 21% of them singletons.

The chain is built from TRBV20-1 and TRBJ2-4; no clear D gene. Material: blood. This TCR came from a man aged 70 or older in good health. The CDR3 here is CSARPHTAKTIQYF. The CDR3 DNA is TGCAGTGCTCGCCCTCATACCGCCAAAACCATTCAGTACTTC.